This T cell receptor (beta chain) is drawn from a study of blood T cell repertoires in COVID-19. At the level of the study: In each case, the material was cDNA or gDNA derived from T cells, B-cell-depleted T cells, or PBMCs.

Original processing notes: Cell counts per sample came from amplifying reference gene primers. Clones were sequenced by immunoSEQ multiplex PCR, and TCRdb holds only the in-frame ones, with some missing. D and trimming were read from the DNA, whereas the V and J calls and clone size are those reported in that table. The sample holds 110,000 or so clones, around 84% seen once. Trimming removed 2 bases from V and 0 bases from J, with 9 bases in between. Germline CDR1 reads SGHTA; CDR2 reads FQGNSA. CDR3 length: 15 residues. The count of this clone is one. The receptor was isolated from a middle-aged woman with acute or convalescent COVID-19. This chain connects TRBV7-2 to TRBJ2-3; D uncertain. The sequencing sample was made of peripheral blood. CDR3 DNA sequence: TGTGCCAGCAGCTTAACGACAACCAGCACAGATACGCAGTATTTT. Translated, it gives CASSLTTTSTDTQYF.